This T cell receptor beta chain originates from a study of CD8 T cells in ankylosing spondylitis (TCRdb year 2017). Background for the entire study: The study profiled T cell receptor beta repertoires in healthy donors and ankylosing spondylitis patients to find disease-linked TCR variants. In total, the full study cohort was made up of nearly 110 healthy donors and 25 ankylosing spondylitis patients. Peripheral blood was sampled, and synovial fluid was also collected from ankylosing spondylitis patients. General study outcomes and caveats: Blood from ankylosing spondylitis patients appeared to be characterized by a TCR beta motif composed of about 8 highly homologous amino acid variants. Some of the motif variants had been reported before in the synovial fluid and blood of reactive arthritis patients, a finding that suggests common disease-initiation mechanisms. In peripheral blood, the disease-linked clones were found at relatively low frequencies and had a CD8+ phenotype. The disease-linked clones were reported as significantly enriched in matched synovial fluid samples from ankylosing spondylitis patients.

The sequencer listed for this sample is Illumina HiSeq 2500. Quantitative 5'-RACE with molecular barcodes was used to prepare TCR beta libraries. Regarding the original processing steps: A new computational method, built on a probabilistic model of VDJ rearrangement, was used to identify disease-linked TCR variants. TCRdb applied fastp at Q25 and MiXCR to the public reads, then kept only in-frame beta chains. Each record represents a unique CDR3 protein, reported with the most common genes and DNA among its rows. The V and J calls and clone size are TCRdb's, not the authors'. Within this sample are approximately 350,000 distinct CDR3 sequences, with roughly 20% of them counted one time only. The ten largest clones represent around 13% of the sample. In regard to this clonotype: It lacks a known antigen. The record has no base qualities; no much larger clone is one base away.

V and J are truncated by 2 bases and 0 bases respectively, leaving an intervening sequence of 11 bases. Spanning cysteine to phenylalanine, the CDR3 consists of 17 amino acids. The DNA shown is the 51-base CDR3, in frame from base 1. Reading the germline V gene gives CDR1 MNHEY and CDR2 SVGAGI. Rearrangement joined TRBV6-5 to TRBJ2-6; no confident D gene assignment can be made. Input material: blood, either unsorted or a sorted T cell fraction (not recorded which). This receptor was identified in a male donor with ankylosing spondylitis or in good health (not recorded which). At the DNA level, the sequence is TGTGCCAGCAGTTACGACCCACTCATCTCTGGGGCCAACGTCCTGACTTTC. Its amino acids are CASSYDPLISGANVLTF.